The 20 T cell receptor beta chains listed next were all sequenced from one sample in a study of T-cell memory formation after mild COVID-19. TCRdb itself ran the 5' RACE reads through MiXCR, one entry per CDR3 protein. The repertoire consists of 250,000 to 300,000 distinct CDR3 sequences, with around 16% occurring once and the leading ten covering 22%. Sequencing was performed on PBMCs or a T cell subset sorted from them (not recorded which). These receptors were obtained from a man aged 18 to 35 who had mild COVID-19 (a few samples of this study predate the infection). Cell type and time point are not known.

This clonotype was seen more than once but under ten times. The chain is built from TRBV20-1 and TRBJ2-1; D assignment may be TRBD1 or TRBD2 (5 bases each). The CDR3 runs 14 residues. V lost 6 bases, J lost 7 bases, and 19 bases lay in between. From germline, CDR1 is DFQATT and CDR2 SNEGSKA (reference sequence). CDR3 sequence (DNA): TGCAGTGCAAGACGGGGCCCCGCTACAAATGAGCAGTTCTTC. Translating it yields CSARRGPATNEQFF.

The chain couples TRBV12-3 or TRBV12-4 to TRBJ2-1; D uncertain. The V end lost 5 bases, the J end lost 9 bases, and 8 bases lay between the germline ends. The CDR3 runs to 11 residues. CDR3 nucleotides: TGTGCCAGCAGTCAAAACATTGAGCAGTTCTTC. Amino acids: CASSQNIEQFF.

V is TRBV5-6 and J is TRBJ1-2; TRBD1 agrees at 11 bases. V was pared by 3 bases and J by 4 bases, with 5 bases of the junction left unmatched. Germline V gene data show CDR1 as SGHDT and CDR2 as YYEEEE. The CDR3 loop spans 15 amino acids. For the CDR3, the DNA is TGTGCCAGCAGCTCGGGACAGGGGGTACCCTATGGCTACACCTTC. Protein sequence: CASSSGQGVPYGYTF.

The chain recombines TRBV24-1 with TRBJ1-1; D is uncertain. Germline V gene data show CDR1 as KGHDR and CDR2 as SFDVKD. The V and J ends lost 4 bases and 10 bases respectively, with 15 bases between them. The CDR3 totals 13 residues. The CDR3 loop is CATSEHRDPAAFF. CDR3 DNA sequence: TGTGCCACCAGTGAACATAGAGATCCCGCAGCTTTCTTT.

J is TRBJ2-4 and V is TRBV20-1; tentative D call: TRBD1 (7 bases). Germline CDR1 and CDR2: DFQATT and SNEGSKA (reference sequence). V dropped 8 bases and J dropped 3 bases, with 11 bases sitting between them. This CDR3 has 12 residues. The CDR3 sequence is CSTGEVKNIQYF. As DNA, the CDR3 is TGCAGTACAGGGGAGGTCAAAAACATTCAGTACTTC.

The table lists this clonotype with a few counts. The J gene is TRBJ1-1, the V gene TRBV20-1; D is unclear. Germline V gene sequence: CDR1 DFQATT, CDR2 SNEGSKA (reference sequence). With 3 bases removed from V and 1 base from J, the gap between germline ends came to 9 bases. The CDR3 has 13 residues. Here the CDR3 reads CSASGGANTEAFF. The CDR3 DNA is TGCAGTGCTAGTGGTGGCGCGAACACTGAAGCTTTCTTT.

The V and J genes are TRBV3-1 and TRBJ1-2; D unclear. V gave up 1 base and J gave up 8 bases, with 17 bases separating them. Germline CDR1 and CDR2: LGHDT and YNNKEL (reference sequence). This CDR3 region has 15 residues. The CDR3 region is CASSQGFVPAWGYTF. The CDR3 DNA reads TGTGCCAGCAGCCAAGGATTCGTACCGGCATGGGGCTACACCTTC.

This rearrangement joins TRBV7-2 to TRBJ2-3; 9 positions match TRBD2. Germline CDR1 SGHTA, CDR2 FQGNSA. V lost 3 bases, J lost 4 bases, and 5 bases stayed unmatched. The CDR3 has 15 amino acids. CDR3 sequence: CASSFSGGPADTQYF. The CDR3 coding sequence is TGTGCCAGCAGCTTTAGCGGGGGCCCGGCAGATACGCAGTATTTT.

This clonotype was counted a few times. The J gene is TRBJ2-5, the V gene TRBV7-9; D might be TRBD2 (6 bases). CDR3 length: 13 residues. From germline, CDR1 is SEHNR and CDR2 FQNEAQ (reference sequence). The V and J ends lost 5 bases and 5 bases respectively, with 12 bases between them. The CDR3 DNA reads TGTGCCAGCAGCCGGGGGTCCCTGGAGACCCAGTACTTC. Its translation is CASSRGSLETQYF.

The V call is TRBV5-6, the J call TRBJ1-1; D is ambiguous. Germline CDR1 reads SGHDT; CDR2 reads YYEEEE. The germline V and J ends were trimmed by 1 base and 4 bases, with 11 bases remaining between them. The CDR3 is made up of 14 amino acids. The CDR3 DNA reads TGTGCCAGCAGCTTGTACGCCAGGACCACTGAAGCTTTCTTT. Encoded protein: CASSLYARTTEAFF.

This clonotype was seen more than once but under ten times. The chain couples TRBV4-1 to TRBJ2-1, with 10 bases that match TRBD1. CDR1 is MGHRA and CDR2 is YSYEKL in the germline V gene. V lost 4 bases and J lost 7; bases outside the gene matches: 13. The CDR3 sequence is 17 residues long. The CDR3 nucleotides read TGCGCCAGCAGCCTACGTGAACTGGACAGGGGGAGAAATGAGCAGTTCTTC. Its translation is CASSLRELDRGRNEQFF.

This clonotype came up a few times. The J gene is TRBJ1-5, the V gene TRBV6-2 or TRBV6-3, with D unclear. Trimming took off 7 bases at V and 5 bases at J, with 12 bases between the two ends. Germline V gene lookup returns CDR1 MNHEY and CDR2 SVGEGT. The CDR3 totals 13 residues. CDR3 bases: TGTGCCAGCAATGTACAGAGAGATCAGCCCCAGCATTTT. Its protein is CASNVQRDQPQHF.

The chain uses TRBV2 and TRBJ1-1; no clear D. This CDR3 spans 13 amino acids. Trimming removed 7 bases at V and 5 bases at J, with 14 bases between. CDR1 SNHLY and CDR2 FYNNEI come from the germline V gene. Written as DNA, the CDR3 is TGTGCCAGCACGCAGGCGTCGGGAACTGAAGCTTTCTTT. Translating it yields CASTQASGTEAFF. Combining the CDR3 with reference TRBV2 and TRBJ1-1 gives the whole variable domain EPEVTQTPSHQVTQMGQEVILRCVPISNHLYFYWYRQILGQKVEFLVSFYNNEISEKSEIFDDQFSVERPDGSNFTLKIRSTKLEDSAMYFCASTQASGTEAFFGQGTRLTVV.

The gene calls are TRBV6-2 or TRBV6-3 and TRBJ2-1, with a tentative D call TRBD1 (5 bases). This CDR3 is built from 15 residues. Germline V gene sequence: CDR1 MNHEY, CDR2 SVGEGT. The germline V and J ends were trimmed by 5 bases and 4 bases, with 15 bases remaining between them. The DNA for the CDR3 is TGTGCCAGCAGTCGTGCAGGGATGGCATACAATGAGCAGTTCTTC. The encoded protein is CASSRAGMAYNEQFF.

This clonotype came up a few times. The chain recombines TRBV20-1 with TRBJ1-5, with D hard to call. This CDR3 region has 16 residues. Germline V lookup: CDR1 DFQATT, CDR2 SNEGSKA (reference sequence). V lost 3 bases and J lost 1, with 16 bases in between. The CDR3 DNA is TGCAGTGCTAGGAGCCCCCTAGTCGTCAGCAATCAGCCCCAGCATTTT. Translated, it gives CSARSPLVVSNQPQHF.

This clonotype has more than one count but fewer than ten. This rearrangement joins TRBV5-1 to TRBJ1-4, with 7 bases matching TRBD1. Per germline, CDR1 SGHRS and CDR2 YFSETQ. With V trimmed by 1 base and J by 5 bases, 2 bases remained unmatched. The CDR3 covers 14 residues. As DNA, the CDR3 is TGCGCCAGCAGCTTGTCCAGGGGGAATGAAAAACTGTTTTTT. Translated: CASSLSRGNEKLFF.

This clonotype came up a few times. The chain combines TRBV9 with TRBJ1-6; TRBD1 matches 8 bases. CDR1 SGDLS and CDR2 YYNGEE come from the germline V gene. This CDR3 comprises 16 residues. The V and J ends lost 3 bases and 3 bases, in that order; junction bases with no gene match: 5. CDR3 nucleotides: TGTGCCAGCAGCGCGACGACAGGGGACTATAATTCACCCCTCCACTTT. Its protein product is CASSATTGDYNSPLHF.

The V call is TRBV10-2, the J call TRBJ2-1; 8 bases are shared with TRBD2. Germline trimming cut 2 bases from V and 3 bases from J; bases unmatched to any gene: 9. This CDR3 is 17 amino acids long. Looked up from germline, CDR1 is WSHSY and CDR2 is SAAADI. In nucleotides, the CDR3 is TGCGCCAGCAGTGAGGGGTCCGGGGGGGCGCTCTACAATGAGCAGTTCTTC. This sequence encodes CASSEGSGGALYNEQFF.

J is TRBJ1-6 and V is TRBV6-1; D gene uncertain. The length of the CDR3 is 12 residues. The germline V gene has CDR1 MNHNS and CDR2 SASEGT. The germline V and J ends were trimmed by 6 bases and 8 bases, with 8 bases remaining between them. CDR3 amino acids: CASRWSYSPLHF. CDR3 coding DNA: TGTGCCAGCAGATGGAGTTATTCACCCCTCCACTTT.

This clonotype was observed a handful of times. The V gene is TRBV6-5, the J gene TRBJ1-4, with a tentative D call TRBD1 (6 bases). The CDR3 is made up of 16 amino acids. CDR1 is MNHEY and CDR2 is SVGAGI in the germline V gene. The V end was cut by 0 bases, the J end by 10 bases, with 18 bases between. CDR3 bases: TGTGCCAGCAGTTACTCGGGGGCCCAGGGCTCGGGAAAACTGTTTTTT. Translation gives CASSYSGAQGSGKLFF.